These 29 T cell receptor beta chains originate from one sample sequenced in a study of blood T cells in healthy people across ages. Alongside a J-beta primer mix, a sample-barcoded 5' primer served in a second PCR lasting about 7 to 12 cycles. Via MiXCR, TCRdb re-called the 5' RACE reads, giving one row per CDR3 protein. Among 910,000 or so distinct CDR3 sequences listed, just over 50% were seen once. What was sequenced was blood. All receptors derive from a woman in her sixties in good health.

The CDR3 DNA is TGCAGCGTTCCGCAGGGTCCAATTAACTATGGCTACACCTTC. Protein: CSVPQGPINYGYTF. The genes are TRBV29-1 and TRBJ1-2; TRBD1 is a possible D gene (5 bases). Germline V gene data show CDR1 as SQVTM and CDR2 as ANQGSEA. The CDR3 is 14 residues long. The V and J ends lost 5 bases and 1 base respectively, with 14 bases between them. Full variable domain (outside the CDR3, taken from reference TRBV29-1 and TRBJ1-2): SAVISQKPSRDICQRGTSLTIQCQVDSQVTMMFWYRQQPGQSLTLIATANQGSEATYESGFVIDKFPISRPNLTFSTLTVSNMSPEDSSIYLCSVPQGPINYGYTFGSGTRLTVV.

This clonotype was counted between two and nine times. This chain connects TRBV7-2 to TRBJ1-5; TRBD1 is a possible D gene (5 bases). Germline CDR1 and CDR2: SGHTA and FQGNSA. This CDR3 has 15 residues. Trimming pared 3 bases from V and 5 bases from J, leaving 14 bases between. The CDR3 DNA is TGTGCCAGCAGCTTGGGGGAGGGGAGGGATCAGCCCCAGCATTTT. Translation: CASSLGEGRDQPQHF.

V is TRBV21-1 and J is TRBJ1-4; TRBD1, the table's D call, lacks a check against the DNA. TRBV21-1 is recorded as a pseudogene. This CDR3 is 14 amino acids long. The CDR3 here is CARVSGKVTEKLFF. The DNA for the CDR3 is TGTGCCAGGGTTTCAGGGAAGGTAACTGAAAAACTGTTTTTT.

This clonotype was detected a few times. J is TRBJ2-3 and V is TRBV29-1, with 10 bases matching TRBD2. Germline lookup yields CDR1 SQVTM and CDR2 ANQGSEA. The CDR3 is 14 amino acids. Losses at the gene ends were 5 bases for V and 4 bases for J; bases not matched to a gene: 6. CDR3 in DNA: TGCAGCGTTTGGCTAGCGGGAGAACCAGATACGCAGTATTTT. Amino acid sequence: CSVWLAGEPDTQYF.

The chain couples TRBV5-1 to TRBJ2-7, with 13 bases that match TRBD2. This CDR3 has 18 amino acids. V trimming: 4 bases; J trimming: 0 bases; junction bases outside the gene matches: 10. The germline V gene encodes CDR1 SGHRS and CDR2 YFSETQ. CDR3 DNA: TGCGCCAGCAGCCCGGGACTAGCGGGACCGCAACGCTCCTACGAGCAGTACTTC. Encoded protein: CASSPGLAGPQRSYEQYF.

The CDR3 bases are TGTGCCAGCAGTAAAGAACCGGGACAGGGGGCGGACGAGCAGTACTTC. This translates into CASSKEPGQGADEQYF. This chain uses TRBV6-1 with TRBJ2-5; 12 positions match TRBD1. Matching the DNA end better, TRBJ2-7 makes the J call doubtful. CDR1 MNHNS and CDR2 SASEGT come from the germline V gene. There are 16 residues in the CDR3.

This clonotype was counted a few times. J is TRBJ1-2 and V is TRBV12-3 or TRBV12-4; perhaps TRBD1 as D (5 bases). This CDR3 region has 13 residues. V was pared by 6 bases and J by 1 base, with 9 bases between. CDR3 DNA sequence: TGTGCCAGCAGCCCCGACAGTAACTATGGCTACACCTTC. It translates to CASSPDSNYGYTF.

V is TRBV7-2 and J is TRBJ2-7, with D perhaps TRBD2 (6 bases). The germline V and J ends were trimmed by 5 bases and 2 bases, with 16 bases remaining between them. CDR1 is SGHTA, CDR2 FQGNSA, per germline. The CDR3 has 15 amino acids. CDR3 sequence reads: CASSLMEGLTYEQYF. Here the CDR3 DNA reads TGTGCCAGCAGCCTCATGGAGGGACTTACCTACGAGCAGTACTTC.

The rearrangement uses TRBV20-1 and TRBJ2-7; D tentatively reads TRBD1 or TRBD2 (5 bases each). The CDR3 length is 15 residues. Trimming cost V 8 bases and J 1 base, with 21 bases left between them. Germline loops: CDR1 DFQATT, CDR2 SNEGSKA (reference sequence). The CDR3 nucleotides are TGCAGTACACGACCCGGGACGGATAATTCCTACGAGCAGTACTTC. Encoded protein: CSTRPGTDNSYEQYF.

This clonotype was detected a few times. The J gene is TRBJ2-7, the V gene TRBV29-1, with D possibly matching TRBD1 (5 bases). The CDR3 contains 12 residues. The ends were cut back, 6 bases at V and 1 base at J, with 10 bases in the middle. CDR1 SQVTM and CDR2 ANQGSEA come from the germline V gene. The DNA for the CDR3 is TGCAGCGTCAAAGACAGTTCCTACGAGCAGTACTTC. Protein product: CSVKDSSYEQYF.

The CDR3 DNA sequence: TGTGCCAGCAGTTTCAGGGGAGGAGGGACTGAAGCTTTCTTT. Translated, it gives CASSFRGGGTEAFF. This chain links TRBV27 with TRBJ1-1; weak D call: TRBD1 (6 bases). CDR3 size: 14 residues. With 3 bases removed from V and 5 bases from J, the gap between germline ends came to 13 bases. CDR1 MNHEY and CDR2 SMNVEV come from the germline V gene (reference sequence).

Many counts were recorded for this clonotype. The rearrangement joins TRBV10-3 to TRBJ2-3; D is perhaps TRBD2 (6 bases). Germline CDR1 reads ENHRY; CDR2 reads SYGVKD. Trimming removed 0 bases from V and 1 base from J, with 14 bases in between. The CDR3 has 17 amino acids. The CDR3 DNA reads as TGTGCCATCAGTGAGTCCCTGGGGGGTAGCGGCACAGATACGCAGTATTTT. Translating it yields CAISESLGGSGTDTQYF.

Details on this clonotype: At one boundary the junction diverges from the germline segment, which might be a read error. This chain connects TRBV6-6 to TRBJ2-5, with D unresolved. The germline V gene has CDR1 MNHNY and CDR2 SVGAGI (reference sequence). This CDR3 is built from 15 residues. CDR3 DNA sequence: TGTACCAGCAGTTACTCGAAAGGGTCCGAAGAGACCCAGTACTTC. Its protein product is CTSSYSKGSEETQYF.

This clonotype was observed a handful of times. The chain couples TRBV29-1 to TRBJ1-2, with D tentatively TRBD1 (5 bases). V gave up 2 bases and J gave up 6 bases, with 10 bases separating them. CDR3 size: 12 residues. In germline, CDR1 is SQVTM, CDR2 ANQGSEA. DNA for the CDR3: TGCAGCGTTGAATTGGTCAGGGATGGCTACACCTTC. Amino acid sequence: CSVELVRDGYTF.

This clonotype was recorded a few times. V gene TRBV20-1 combines with J gene TRBJ2-1; weak D call: TRBD2 (6 bases). The DNA end is a closer match to TRBJ2-7, so the J assignment may be wrong. CDR1 and CDR2 from the germline V gene are DFQATT and SNEGSKA (reference sequence). The CDR3 runs 16 residues. The CDR3 loop reads CSARDRTEGSYNEQYF. The CDR3 DNA sequence: TGCAGTGCTAGAGATCGAACGGAGGGATCCTACAATGAGCAGTACTTC.

This clonotype was seen a handful of times. CDR3 amino acids: CSARGGGPGDTQYF. CDR3 DNA sequence: TGCAGTGCTAGAGGAGGGGGACCGGGCGATACGCAGTATTTT. The V and J genes are TRBV20-1 and TRBJ2-3; D might be TRBD1 (6 bases). V lost 1 base to trimming and J lost 6 bases, with 14 bases between them. Germline V CDR1 and CDR2: DFQATT, SNEGSKA (reference sequence). The CDR3 has 14 residues.

This clonotype was counted once. The chain has TRBV5-1 and TRBJ1-6; D not resolved. The CDR3 runs 16 residues. In germline, CDR1 is SGHRS, CDR2 YFSETQ. Trimming removed 0 bases from V and 6 bases from J, with 13 bases in between. DNA for the CDR3: TGCGCCAGCAGCTTGGCGGTCACCAGCGCTAATTCACCCCTCCACTTT. Encoded protein: CASSLAVTSANSPLHF.

The rearrangement links TRBV5-5 to TRBJ2-1, with 10 bases identical to TRBD1. CDR3 length equals 16 residues. In germline, CDR1 is SGHKS, CDR2 YYEKEE (reference sequence). With V trimmed by 5 bases and J by 1 base, 6 bases remained unmatched. The CDR3 region has the DNA TGTGCCAGCAGGCCGGGACAGGGGAGGTCCTACAATGAGCAGTTCTTC. It specifies CASRPGQGRSYNEQFF.

CDR3 sequence reads: CSARLKNQYEQYF. The CDR3 region has the DNA TGCAGTGCTAGACTGAAGAACCAGTACGAGCAGTACTTC. The chain recombines TRBV20-1 with TRBJ2-5; D is unresolved. The J call may be mistaken, given a closer DNA end match to TRBJ2-7. From germline, CDR1 is DFQATT and CDR2 SNEGSKA (reference sequence). The CDR3 is 13 amino acids.

There are a few counts of this clonotype. The gene calls are TRBV3-1 and TRBJ2-4; D possibly corresponds to TRBD1 (5 bases). The CDR3 runs to 14 residues. Germline V CDR1 and CDR2: LGHDT, YNNKEL (reference sequence). The ends were cut back, 6 bases at V and 0 bases at J, with 9 bases in the middle. CDR3 in amino acids: CASSGAVAKNIQYF. DNA for the CDR3: TGTGCCAGCAGTGGGGCGGTAGCCAAAAACATTCAGTACTTC.

This clonotype has more than one count but fewer than ten. The chain couples TRBV18 to TRBJ2-1; 9 positions match TRBD2. Unmatched junction bases numbered 4, after V lost 2 bases and J lost 5 bases. Germline CDR1 is KGHSH and CDR2 is LQKENI. CDR3 size: 15 residues. The CDR3 region has the DNA TGTGCCAGCTCACCATTGCGGGAGGGCCACAATGAGCAGTTCTTC. Its translation is CASSPLREGHNEQFF. Using reference TRBV18 and TRBJ2-1 for the parts outside the CDR3, the full variable domain is NAGVMQNPRHLVRRRGQEARLRCSPMKGHSHVYWYRQLPEEGLKFMVYLQKENIIDESGMPKERFSAEFPKEGPSILRIQQVVRGDSAAYFCASSPLREGHNEQFFGPGTRLTVL.

This clonotype was seen more than once but under ten times. The V and J genes are TRBV27 and TRBJ1-5, with D unclear. Per the germline V gene, CDR1 is MNHEY and CDR2 is SMNVEV (reference sequence). V lost 5 bases, J lost 5 bases, and 13 bases lay in between. The CDR3 length is 14 residues. CDR3 sequence: CASSPSGGHQPQHF. In DNA form, the CDR3 reads TGTGCCAGCAGTCCCTCCGGTGGGCATCAGCCCCAGCATTTT.

The CDR3 loop is CASSPKLGTASGETQYF. In nucleotides, the CDR3 is TGTGCCAGCAGCCCAAAGTTAGGGACAGCTTCGGGGGAGACCCAGTACTTC. The chain employs TRBV7-7 and TRBJ2-5, with 7 nucleotides matching TRBD1. This CDR3 region has 17 residues. The V gene end was trimmed by 5 bases and the J gene end by 5 bases; junction bases not matched to a gene: 17. In germline, CDR1 is SSHAT, CDR2 FNYEAQ (reference sequence).

The table lists this clonotype with a few counts. The chain has TRBV7-6 and TRBJ2-1; 7 nucleotides align to TRBD1. There are 17 residues in the CDR3. J gave up 9 bases and V 1 base, and 15 bases lay outside the gene matches. CDR1 and CDR2 (germline): SGHVS, FNYEAQ. The CDR3 loop is CASSLVQGLRAGGEQFF. The CDR3 DNA reads TGTGCCAGCAGCTTAGTCCAGGGGTTGAGGGCAGGGGGTGAGCAGTTCTTC.

This clonotype has more than one count but fewer than ten. V gene TRBV20-1 combines with J gene TRBJ2-7; D is uncertain. Trimming left V 3 bases short and J 2 bases short, with 8 bases between. This CDR3 has 12 residues. CDR1 and CDR2 (germline): DFQATT, SNEGSKA (reference sequence). This chain's CDR3 is CSASEHPYEQYF. The CDR3 nucleotides read TGCAGTGCTAGTGAACACCCCTACGAGCAGTACTTC.

This sequence joins TRBV27 and TRBJ1-1; D unresolved. The CDR3 runs to 12 residues. V shed 7 bases and J shed 1 base, with 7 bases lying between them. CDR1 MNHEY and CDR2 SMNVEV come from the germline V gene (reference sequence). The CDR3 coding sequence is TGTGCCAGCAAACAACAGAACACTGAAGCTTTCTTT. Translated: CASKQQNTEAFF.

This clonotype was observed many times. The chain combines TRBV2 with TRBJ2-1; TRBD1 agrees at 8 bases. This CDR3 is 13 amino acids long. V trimming: 6 bases; J trimming: 2 bases; junction bases outside the gene matches: 0. From germline, CDR1 is SNHLY and CDR2 FYNNEI. CDR3 protein: CASRDRAYNEQFF. The CDR3 coding sequence is TGTGCCAGCAGGGACAGGGCCTACAATGAGCAGTTCTTC.

The chain uses TRBV20-1 and TRBJ2-1; D unresolved. V lost 0 bases and J lost 8, with 5 bases in between. Germline loops: CDR1 DFQATT, CDR2 SNEGSKA (reference sequence). This CDR3 spans 11 amino acids. CDR3 coding DNA: TGCAGTGCTAGAGAGGCTGATGAGCAGTTCTTC. Protein sequence: CSAREADEQFF.

V and J are TRBV29-1 and TRBJ2-7; no clear D. This CDR3 comprises 15 residues. Trimming cost V 0 bases and J 2 bases, with 14 bases left between them. CDR1 is SQVTM and CDR2 is ANQGSEA in the germline V gene. The CDR3 coding sequence is TGCAGCGTTGAAGAGGGAAGGCATAGAGCCTACGAGCAGTACTTC. Amino acid sequence: CSVEEGRHRAYEQYF.